These 5 T cell receptor beta chains came from one sample sequenced in a study of T cells in Graves' hyperthyroidism and ophthalmopathy (dated by TCRdb to between 2017 and 2020). Library construction relied on multiplex PCR. The instrument was an Illumina HiSeq 2000. TCR beta CDR3 regions were amplified from RNA transcripts. A first-round RT-PCR of the TCR CDR3 used the HTBI primer set with the Qiagen OneStep RT-PCR kit. The public reads were reprocessed in TCRdb via fastp at Q25 and MiXCR, keeping in-frame beta chains. Here each entry gathers all rows of one CDR3 protein and keeps the most common genes and DNA. The table for this sample lists about 740,000 distinct CDR3 sequences; less than 15% of them were counted only once. Together, the top ten hold roughly 10% of the sample. The sequenced material came from blood. Receptors were obtained from a woman aged 18-35 years with Graves' hyperthyroidism.

This clonotype was detected a few times. This chain connects TRBV5-1 to TRBJ2-3; 9 nucleotides line up with TRBD1. This CDR3 has 15 amino acids. With 5 bases clipped from V and 0 bases from J, the junction kept 4 bases outside the gene matches. Germline CDR1 reads SGHRS; CDR2 reads YFSETQ. CDR3 amino acids: CASRGTGMSTDTQYF. CDR3 DNA: TGCGCCAGCAGGGGGACAGGGATGAGCACAGATACGCAGTATTTT.

This chain uses TRBV12-3 or TRBV12-4 with TRBJ2-7; D is perhaps TRBD1 (5 bases). V was trimmed by 8 bases and J by 0 bases, leaving 14 bases between them. The CDR3 contains 14 residues. The chain's CDR3 is CASRRGGASYEQYF. In nucleotides, the CDR3 is TGTGCCAGCCGTAGGGGTGGGGCCTCCTACGAGCAGTACTTC.

Regarding this clonotype: The junction does not match germline at one end; this may be a read error. The chain carries TRBV6-1 and TRBJ2-1; 13 bases are a match to TRBD2. Germline loops: CDR1 MNHNS, CDR2 SASEGT. The CDR3 has 19 residues. The CDR3 region has the DNA TGCGCCAGCTACACCTGGGGACTAGCGGGATTTGGGTGGTGCAATGAGCAGTTCTTC. It specifies CASYTWGLAGFGWCNEQFF.

This clonotype was detected ten times or more. The CDR3 reads CASSPGTTRKLFF. The CDR3 bases are TGTGCCAGCAGCCCTGGGACAACTCGAAAACTGTTTTTT. The V gene is TRBV5-6, the J gene TRBJ1-4, with D possibly being TRBD1 (6 bases). Trimming shortened V by 4 bases and J by 10 bases, and 14 bases separated the two germline ends. Looked up from germline, CDR1 is SGHDT and CDR2 is YYEEEE. CDR3 size: 13 residues.

This clonotype was counted between two and nine times. V gene TRBV20-1 combines with J gene TRBJ2-1; maybe TRBD2 (6 bases). The V end was cut by 0 bases, the J end by 9 bases, with 21 bases between. Germline V gives CDR1 DFQATT, CDR2 SNEGSKA (reference sequence). This CDR3 has 16 residues. This chain's CDR3 is CSARDYGAGRTCEQFF. CDR3 in DNA: TGCAGTGCTAGAGATTATGGCGCCGGGAGAACCTGTGAGCAGTTCTTC.